This T cell receptor beta chain comes out of a study of T cell repertoires in cytomegalovirus infection. Study-level information: Carrying CMV and the relevant HLA type showed in public TCR beta signatures.

TCRdb recomputed calls from the reads with MiXCR, one row per CDR3 protein. Here the sample spans roughly 280,000 distinct CDR3 sequences, 9.1% being singletons. This clonotype was seen at least ten times. Its antigen remains unidentified. Germline V gene sequence: CDR1 SGHVS, CDR2 FQNEAQ. The V end lost 4 bases, the J end lost 1 base, and 11 bases lay between the germline ends. The CDR3 length is 14 residues. The study's findings and limits: Ex vivo responses were dominated by HLA-C-restricted CMV-specific TCR beta clonotypes.

The receptor was isolated from a human donor in good health (CMV status not recorded). Some clones in this sample may be carry-over from other donors' samples. Sequenced input: PBMCs. The V gene is TRBV7-8, the J gene TRBJ2-7; the D gene is possibly TRBD2 (5 bases). The CDR3 bases are TGTGCCAGCAGCTCGGCGGGCCCGTCCTACGAGCAGTACTTC. Protein sequence: CASSSAGPSYEQYF. Supplemented by reference TRBV7-8 and TRBJ2-7, the full variable domain reads GAGVSQSPRYKVAKRGQDVALRCDPISGHVSLFWYQQALGQGPEFLTYFQNEAQLDKSGLPSDRFFAERPEGSVSTLKIQRTQQEDSAVYLCASSSAGPSYEQYFGPGTRLTVT.